These T cell receptor beta chains were read from a single sample in a study of cytomegalovirus exposure and HLA in healthy donors. TCRdb's table, derived via immunoSEQ multiplex PCR, lists solely in-frame clones and lacks some. The sample lists around 120,000 clones; 88% were seen once. Sequences were obtained from PBMCs. All receptors derive from a man aged 18 to 29 in good health and CMV-seronegative. CDR3s include the opening cysteine and the closing phenylalanine or tryptophan. The order of the fields is J gene, V gene, clone size, CDR3 protein. Clone size appears in some rows only: once, few, many, or a class for an expanded clone.

>TRBJ2-7|TRBV20-1|NA
CSAGDSYEQYF
>TRBJ1-5|TRBV28|few
CASSPRTGAGNQPQHF
>TRBJ2-6|TRBV11-3|NA
CASSLDPRDRVSAGANVLTF
>TRBJ1-1|TRBV19|once
CASRSTGIEAFF
>TRBJ2-4|TRBV7-2|NA
CASSFSGSHKNIQYF
>TRBJ1-2|TRBV5-5|NA
CASSPWTGGEGYTF
>TRBJ2-1|TRBV19|NA
CASSISGLVSNEQFF
>TRBJ2-3|TRBV2|NA
CASSNQYPSRESHRRSTDTQYF
>TRBJ2-1|TRBV15|NA
CATSRAHVGGYNEQFF
>TRBJ2-1|TRBV11-2|NA
CASSPHPSGGGEQFF
>TRBJ1-5|TRBV19|NA
CASSIVTGEYQPQHF
>TRBJ2-7|TRBV10-1|few
CASSAKQRSYEQYF
>TRBJ2-3|TRBV13|NA
CASSLRARDTQYF
>TRBJ2-7|TRBV30|NA
CAWSVRTRTYEQYF
>TRBJ2-7|TRBV5-4|NA
CASSPAGGRREQYF
>TRBJ2-1|TRBV11-2|NA
CASSLNSVNEQFF
>TRBJ2-7|TRBV11-2|NA
CASSLDAGYVYEQYF
>TRBJ2-3|TRBV7-2|NA
CASRKGVDTDTQYF
>TRBJ2-7|TRBV18|NA
CASSPAGYSYEQYF
>TRBJ2-7|TRBV10-1|NA
CASSDTFPGEVSYEQYF
>TRBJ1-1|TRBV6-1|NA
CASSEVGTGVGGVF
>TRBJ2-7|TRBV6-5|NA
CASSFREGLAYEQYF
>TRBJ2-7|TRBV6-1|NA
CASSPYREMSYEQYF
>TRBJ2-7|TRBV6-6|NA
CASSPTSGRASYEQYF
>TRBJ1-1|TRBV5-1|NA
CASSLHSEGVGTEAFF
>TRBJ1-1|TRBV2|NA
CASSQNGGNTEAFF
>TRBJ2-5|TRBV6-5|NA
CASRGTGGMETQYF
>TRBJ1-6|TRBV11-2|few
CASSLVYRDSRNSPLHF
>TRBJ1-2|TRBV28|NA
CATLRTVYGYTF
>TRBJ2-7|TRBV28|NA
CASSLWGQATYEQYF
>TRBJ2-5|TRBV11-2|NA
CASSLGGRGTQYF
>TRBJ1-2|TRBV14|NA
CASSQEQFYGYTF
>TRBJ2-2|TRBV6-5|NA
CASWNRATAGELFF
>TRBJ2-7|TRBV4-1|NA
CASSSRTGETYEQYF
>TRBJ2-7|TRBV19|NA
CASSTRTGGHPYEQYF
>TRBJ1-5|TRBV19|NA
CASSASTGGQPQHF
>TRBJ1-4|TRBV28|NA
CASSLDGREKLFF
>TRBJ2-7|TRBV7-9|NA
CASSSRDRAYEQYF
>TRBJ2-1|TRBV11-3|NA
CASSLSVAYNEQFF
>TRBJ2-3|TRBV7-6|NA
CASSFIAGEDTQYF
>TRBJ1-5|TRBV7-9|few
CASSLEGVQPQHF
>TRBJ2-4|TRBV23-1|NA
CASSQSGDRGAKNIQYF
>TRBJ2-1|TRBV7-2|NA
CASSFRRFGAGGQFF
>TRBJ1-4|TRBV5-1|NA
CASSLQGAGEKLFF
>TRBJ1-4|TRBV4-1|NA
CASSQTRGDEKLFF